Below, 29 T cell receptor beta chains from the same sample are listed, as sequenced in a study of vaccination and CD4 T cells after COVID-19 (dated by TCRdb to between 2022 and 2023). Library preparation was by PCR. This sample was sequenced with an Illumina iSeq 100. At the Johns Hopkins FTIC core, DNA from the cultured CD4+ T cells underwent TCR sequencing with the Oncomine TCR Beta short-read assay. TCRdb's own reprocessing of the public reads used fastp at Q25 and MiXCR and kept productive beta chains. Every CDR3 protein is listed once, alongside the most common genes and DNA of its rows. The table for this sample lists some 15,000 distinct CDR3 sequences; around 78% of them were counted only once. Together, the top ten hold 11% of the sample. This sample's treatment or condition label indicates: roughly 10-day PBMC culture with coronavirus spike peptide pools or control peptides (ViraFEST assay).

Antigens for these TCRs are unknown. Sequences were obtained from CD4+ T cells from blood, cultured in vitro. These receptors all stem from a human donor who had recovered from COVID-19.

This clonotype was counted only a few times. The chain couples TRBV12-3 or TRBV12-4 to TRBJ2-6, with D perhaps being TRBD1 or TRBD2 (5 bases each). V dropped 3 bases and J dropped 4 bases, with 10 bases sitting between them. This CDR3 spans 15 amino acids. The CDR3 DNA follows: TGTGCCAGCAGTTTTGGGGGTACCGGGGCCAACGTCCTGACTTTC. Protein sequence: CASSFGGTGANVLTF.

CDR3 amino acids: CASSVQGRNTEAFF. The CDR3 bases are TGTGCCAGCAGTGTCCAGGGTAGAAACACTGAAGCTTTCTTT. V is TRBV2 and J is TRBJ1-1, with D possibly being TRBD1 (5 bases). The V gene lost 4 bases and the J gene lost 2 bases, with 11 bases spanning the gap. This CDR3 spans 14 amino acids. CDR1 is SNHLY, CDR2 FYNNEI, per germline.

The rearrangement joins TRBV24-1 to TRBJ2-1; 7 positions match TRBD1. CDR1 is KGHDR and CDR2 is SFDVKD in the germline V gene. The CDR3 has 13 residues. Losses at the gene ends were 7 bases for V and 3 bases for J; bases not matched to a gene: 2. The CDR3 sequence: CATRTGNYNEQFF. CDR3 DNA sequence: TGTGCCACCAGGACAGGGAACTACAATGAGCAGTTCTTC.

The chain combines TRBV30 with TRBJ1-6; D is unclear. CDR3 length: 15 amino acids. Germline values: CDR1 GTSNPN, CDR2 SVGIG (reference sequence). V lost 3 bases to trimming and J lost 5 bases, with 14 bases between them. As DNA, the CDR3 is TGTGCCTGGAGGGACCGGGAGCTAAATAATTCACCCCTCCACTTT. Protein product: CAWRDRELNNSPLHF. Based on the CDR3 plus reference TRBV30 and TRBJ1-6, the full variable domain is SQTIHQWPATLVQPVGSPLSLECTVEGTSNPNLYWYRQAAGRGLQLLFYSVGIGQISSEVPQNLSASRPQDRQFILSSKKLLLSDSGFYLCAWRDRELNNSPLHFGNGTRLTVT.

The rearrangement links TRBV28 to TRBJ2-7; tentatively, D is TRBD1 or TRBD2 (5 bases each). The length of the CDR3 is 14 residues. Germline CDR1 MDHEN, CDR2 SYDVKM. Trimming removed 6 bases from V and 2 bases from J, with 14 bases in between. CDR3: CASSGTDNPYEQYF. As DNA, the CDR3 is TGTGCCAGCAGCGGGACGGATAACCCCTACGAGCAGTACTTC.

The genes are TRBV12-3 or TRBV12-4 and TRBJ2-3; TRBD2 is a possible D gene (5 bases). The CDR3 contains 14 residues. V was shortened by 5 bases and J by 4 bases, with 13 bases between the two germline ends. CDR3 loop: CASSGLLDADTQYF. The DNA for the CDR3 is TGTGCCAGCAGTGGGTTACTAGACGCAGATACGCAGTATTTT.

This clonotype showed up just a few times. The genes are TRBV20-1 and TRBJ1-4; D is ambiguous. CDR1 DFQATT and CDR2 SNEGSKA come from the germline V gene (reference sequence). V was trimmed by 3 bases and J by 4 bases, leaving 15 bases between them. The CDR3 covers 15 residues. The CDR3 is CSARPSEGVNEKLFF. The CDR3 nucleotides are TGCAGTGCTAGGCCATCTGAGGGAGTTAATGAAAAACTGTTTTTT.

The chain uses TRBV7-2 and TRBJ2-7; 7 nucleotides align to TRBD1. CDR1 and CDR2 from the germline V gene are SGHTA and FQGNSA. The CDR3 has 15 amino acids. V was clipped by 8 bases and J by 3 bases; unmatched bases: 13. The CDR3 region is CASGRTGLMGYEQYF. DNA for the CDR3: TGTGCCAGCGGGCGGACAGGACTGATGGGCTACGAGCAGTACTTC.

This sequence joins TRBV7-9 and TRBJ1-1, with TRBD1 as a possible D gene (6 bases). Germline CDR1 reads SEHNR; CDR2 reads FQNEAQ (reference sequence). The V gene lost 5 bases and the J gene lost 1 base, with 17 bases spanning the gap. This CDR3 comprises 16 residues. The chain's CDR3 is CASSKLVGQRNTEAFF. CDR3 nucleotides: TGTGCCAGCAGCAAACTCGTTGGACAGAGGAACACTGAAGCTTTCTTT.

The gene calls are TRBV7-2 and TRBJ1-5, with 9 bases matching TRBD1. This CDR3 is built from 15 residues. Germline V gene data show CDR1 as SGHTA and CDR2 as FQGNSA. V trimming: 4 bases; J trimming: 7 bases; junction bases outside the gene matches: 8. CDR3 protein: CASSSRQGVNQPQHF. The DNA of the CDR3 is TGTGCCAGCAGCTCACGACAGGGGGTCAACCAGCCCCAGCATTTT.

This clonotype was detected once. The rearrangement uses TRBV20-1 and TRBJ2-1; TRBD2 is a possible D gene (5 bases). The CDR3 length is 14 residues. V was trimmed by 5 bases and J by 8 bases, leaving 19 bases between them. From germline, CDR1 is DFQATT and CDR2 SNEGSKA (reference sequence). CDR3: CSAPLLLDSYEQFF. The CDR3 coding sequence is TGCAGTGCTCCTCTGCTACTAGACTCCTATGAGCAGTTCTTC.

This chain links TRBV7-8 with TRBJ1-6; TRBD1 matches at 10 bases. The V gene end was trimmed by 2 bases and the J gene end by 7 bases; junction bases not matched to a gene: 5. This CDR3 spans 16 amino acids. CDR1 is SGHVS, CDR2 FQNEAQ, per germline. The CDR3 bases are TGTGCCAGCAGCTTACGGGACAGGGGTGGCAATTCACCCCTCCACTTT. Translated, it gives CASSLRDRGGNSPLHF.

The rearrangement joins TRBV27 to TRBJ2-3, with D perhaps TRBD2 (6 bases). CDR3 length: 15 residues. V lost 5 bases and J 2 bases, leaving 14 bases between the germline ends. Germline V lookup: CDR1 MNHEY, CDR2 SMNVEV (reference sequence). In DNA form, the CDR3 reads TGTGCCAGCAGTCGGGACTCTATCCCCACAGATACGCAGTATTTT. Its protein is CASSRDSIPTDTQYF.

V gene TRBV6-5 combines with J gene TRBJ2-7; 10 nucleotides match TRBD2. Germline V gene data show CDR1 as MNHEY and CDR2 as SVGAGI. Unmatched junction bases numbered 5, after V lost 2 bases and J lost 4 bases. This CDR3 is 15 amino acids long. CDR3 coding DNA: TGTGCCAGCAGTTACGGAGCGGGAGGGCAGTACGAGCAGTACTTC. This sequence encodes CASSYGAGGQYEQYF.

The gene calls are TRBV14 and TRBJ1-1; D uncertain. The CDR3 is 13 amino acids. V was pared by 0 bases and J by 3 bases, with 5 bases between. Germline lookup yields CDR1 SGHDN and CDR2 FVKESK. The CDR3 bases are TGTGCCAGCAGCCAAGAATACTACACTGAAGCTTTCTTT. Translation gives CASSQEYYTEAFF.

This clonotype was detected once. The chain employs TRBV6-2 or TRBV6-3 and TRBJ1-5; D remains unclear. The CDR3 length is 15 residues. Germline CDR1 MNHEY, CDR2 SVGEGT. V lost 6 bases and J 2 bases, leaving 14 bases between the germline ends. CDR3 loop: CASRTRWRGNQPQHF. CDR3 nucleotide sequence: TGTGCCAGCAGAACGAGGTGGAGGGGCAATCAGCCCCAGCATTTT.

The chain is built from TRBV20-1 and TRBJ2-1; a weak D match, TRBD2 (6 bases). The CDR3 contains 13 residues. The V gene's germline CDR1 is DFQATT and CDR2 SNEGSKA (reference sequence). V gave up 3 bases and J gave up 4 bases, with 10 bases separating them. CDR3 protein: CSASRGTYNEQFF. The CDR3 bases are TGCAGTGCTAGTCGCGGGACTTACAATGAGCAGTTCTTC.

This clonotype has only a few counts. The chain carries TRBV7-2 and TRBJ1-5; no clear D. The CDR3 has 14 residues. Germline CDR1 is SGHTA and CDR2 is FQGNSA. The V and J ends lost 3 bases and 2 bases respectively, with 8 bases between them. CDR3 bases: TGTGCCAGCAGCTTCAATACAGGCAATCAGCCCCAGCATTTT. This gives the protein CASSFNTGNQPQHF.

V usage is TRBV7-2 and J usage is TRBJ2-7; D is perhaps TRBD2 (5 bases). The CDR3 extends over 14 amino acids. Trimming left V 1 base short and J 7 bases short, with 14 bases between. Germline V lookup: CDR1 SGHTA, CDR2 FQGNSA. CDR3 sequence (DNA): TGTGCCAGCAGCTTAGGGACCGGGGTTCGGGAGCAGTACTTC. Translating it yields CASSLGTGVREQYF.

This chain connects TRBV5-1 to TRBJ2-7; 10 bases fit TRBD1. Germline CDR1 reads SGHRS; CDR2 reads YFSETQ. Trimming removed 3 bases from V and 6 bases from J; junction bases left unmatched: 9. The CDR3 is 15 amino acids. The CDR3 region has the DNA TGCGCCAGCAGCTCCACCGGGACAGGGGTTCGCGAGCAGTACTTC. This sequence encodes CASSSTGTGVREQYF. Full variable domain (remainder filled in from reference TRBV5-1 and TRBJ2-7): KAGVTQTPRYLIKTRGQQVTLSCSPISGHRSVSWYQQTPGQGLQFLFEYFSETQRNKGNFPGRFSGRQFSNSRSEMNVSTLELGDSALYLCASSSTGTGVREQYFGPGTRLTVT.

This sequence joins TRBV20-1 and TRBJ2-5, with TRBD1 identical over 7 bases. The germline V gene encodes CDR1 DFQATT and CDR2 SNEGSKA (reference sequence). With 5 bases clipped from V and 7 bases from J, the junction kept 7 bases outside the gene matches. The CDR3 spans 12 residues. This chain's CDR3 is CSASTGVMTQYF. For the CDR3, the DNA is TGCAGTGCTTCTACAGGGGTAATGACCCAGTACTTC.

The V gene is TRBV28, the J gene TRBJ2-5; D is uncertain. Germline V lookup: CDR1 MDHEN, CDR2 SYDVKM. Trimming pared 6 bases from V and 5 bases from J, leaving 13 bases between. The CDR3 runs 13 residues. CDR3 bases: TGTGCCAGCAGCCCGGGCCAGTTGGAGACCCAGTACTTC. Protein: CASSPGQLETQYF.

The CDR3, as DNA: TGCAGTGCTGGCACCGGGACAGGGGGGTACGAGCAGTACTTC. It codes for CSAGTGTGGYEQYF. The J gene is TRBJ2-7, the V gene TRBV20-1; 11 bases are shared with TRBD1. CDR1 is DFQATT, CDR2 SNEGSKA, per germline (reference sequence). This CDR3 spans 14 amino acids. Losses at the gene ends were 5 bases for V and 4 bases for J; bases not matched to a gene: 7.

The chain links TRBV20-1 to TRBJ1-1; D is perhaps TRBD1 (5 bases). V lost 6 bases and J 3 bases, leaving 29 bases between the germline ends. Germline CDR1 is DFQATT and CDR2 is SNEGSKA (reference sequence). The CDR3 runs to 18 residues. CDR3 in DNA: TGCAGTGCCAACAGGCAGGGTCTTTGGGGTTCCCCCGACACTGAAGCTTTCTTT. Translating it yields CSANRQGLWGSPDTEAFF.

This clonotype was seen once. The chain has TRBV5-1 and TRBJ2-5; D is uncertain. The CDR3 has 17 amino acids. V lost 7 bases, J lost 5 bases, and 27 bases lay in between. Germline CDR1 reads SGHRS; CDR2 reads YFSETQ. The CDR3, as DNA: TGCGCCAGCGACAACCTGGCTGTGGGGTCCCATCAGGAGACCCAGTACTTC. Translating gives CASDNLAVGSHQETQYF.

CDR3 residues: CASSLVFSGSPLHF. The CDR3 DNA reads as TGTGCCAGCAGCTTAGTTTTTTCGGGATCACCCCTCCACTTT. This sequence joins TRBV7-2 and TRBJ1-6; D is uncertain. The germline V and J ends were trimmed by 1 base and 10 bases, with 11 bases remaining between them. The length of the CDR3 is 14 residues. CDR1 and CDR2 from the germline V gene are SGHTA and FQGNSA.

This clonotype was seen only once. J is TRBJ2-7 and V is TRBV6-5, with 9 bases identical to TRBD1. Germline V CDR1 and CDR2: MNHEY, SVGAGI. The CDR3 is 15 residues long. Unmatched junction bases numbered 5, after V lost 2 bases and J lost 3 bases. The CDR3 nucleotides read TGTGCCAGCAGTTACGCGGGACAGGGCTTCTACGAGCAGTACTTC. Its translation: CASSYAGQGFYEQYF.

The rearrangement links TRBV6-1 to TRBJ2-7, with TRBD1 as a possible D gene (5 bases). The CDR3 is 17 amino acids. V was shortened by 8 bases and J by 1 base, with 24 bases between the two germline ends. The germline V gene has CDR1 MNHNS and CDR2 SASEGT. The CDR3: CASSANSLGQTSYEQYF. The CDR3 DNA reads as TGTGCCAGCTCTGCCAATTCTCTAGGACAAACTTCCTACGAGCAGTACTTC.

The chain has TRBV7-3 and TRBJ2-2; 11 bases are shared with TRBD1. The CDR3 loop spans 16 amino acids. Germline trimming cut 5 bases from V and 4 bases from J; bases unmatched to any gene: 6. The germline V gene has CDR1 SGHTA and CDR2 FQGTGA. The CDR3 DNA sequence: TGTGCCAGCAGCCCGACCGGGACAGGGGGCACCGGGGAGCTGTTTTTT. It encodes CASSPTGTGGTGELFF.